Each of the 19 T cell receptor beta chains below was sequenced from the same sample in a study of T cell responses to AZD1222 COVID-19 vaccine. Sequencing was performed with immunoSEQ multiplex PCR; in TCRdb, only in-frame clones are kept and a portion is missing. The sample carries roughly 150,000 clones, around 87% recorded once. The source material was peripheral blood, sampled on day 0 of AZD1222 vaccination. The receptors stem from an adult in good health.

This chain connects TRBV11-1 to TRBJ2-1; D is undetermined. With 6 bases removed from V and 5 bases from J, the gap between germline ends came to 11 bases. The CDR3 totals 13 residues. Looked up from germline, CDR1 is SGHAT and CDR2 is FQDESV (reference sequence). For the CDR3, the DNA is TGTGCCAGCAGGAACCGTGGGGACAATGAGCAGTTCTTC. This sequence encodes CASRNRGDNEQFF.

The chain uses TRBV7-9 and TRBJ1-1; D gene uncertain. The CDR3 is 15 residues long. V dropped 5 bases and J dropped 3 bases, with 16 bases sitting between them. Germline V gene data show CDR1 as SEHNR and CDR2 as FQNEAQ (reference sequence). The CDR3 reads CASSADLLMDTEAFF. The CDR3 bases are TGTGCCAGCAGCGCGGACCTGCTCATGGACACTGAAGCTTTCTTT.

This chain connects TRBV28 to TRBJ1-2; the D gene is possibly TRBD1 (5 bases). This CDR3 is built from 15 residues. CDR1 is MDHEN, CDR2 SYDVKM, per germline. The germline V and J ends were trimmed by 5 bases and 5 bases, with 18 bases remaining between them. The CDR3 DNA is TGTGCCAGCAGTCCAACGTGGGGGATGGGATATGGCTACACCTTC. This codes for CASSPTWGMGYGYTF.

The chain links TRBV19 to TRBJ2-6; D ambiguous. This CDR3 spans 14 amino acids. Germline assignment: CDR1 LNHDA and CDR2 SQIVND (reference sequence). The V and J ends lost 3 bases and 2 bases respectively, with 5 bases between them. DNA for the CDR3: TGTGCCAGTAGTATTAGGGCTGGGGCCAACGTCCTGACTTTC. Translating it yields CASSIRAGANVLTF.

V usage is TRBV7-2 and J usage is TRBJ1-3; 9 bases line up with TRBD1. The CDR3 has 17 amino acids. Germline trimming cut 5 bases from V and 0 bases from J; bases unmatched to any gene: 8. CDR1 and CDR2 from the germline V gene are SGHTA and FQGNSA. The CDR3 loop reads CASSMGQGVGSGNTIYF. The CDR3 DNA reads as TGTGCCAGCAGCATGGGACAGGGTGTAGGCTCTGGAAACACCATATATTTT. Full variable domain (missing parts from reference TRBV7-2 and TRBJ1-3): GAGVSQSPSNKVTEKGKDVELRCDPISGHTALYWYRQSLGQGLEFLIYFQGNSAPDKSGLPSDRFSAERTGGSVSTLTIQRTQQEDSAVYLCASSMGQGVGSGNTIYFGEGSWLTVV.

The V and J genes are TRBV7-2 and TRBJ2-5, with 10 bases aligning to TRBD1. Losses at the gene ends were 5 bases for V and 5 bases for J; bases not matched to a gene: 8. The CDR3 extends over 15 amino acids. Looked up from germline, CDR1 is SGHTA and CDR2 is FQGNSA. In nucleotides, the CDR3 is TGTGCCAGCAGCCGTTGGGGACAGGGGTCTGAGACCCAGTACTTC. Protein: CASSRWGQGSETQYF.

The J gene is TRBJ2-3, the V gene TRBV7-9, with D unresolved. V dropped 5 bases and J dropped 1 base, with 10 bases sitting between them. The germline gives CDR1 SEHNR, CDR2 FQNEAQ (reference sequence). The CDR3 has 14 residues. The DNA for the CDR3 is TGTGCCAGCAGCCCGCCGGATGGCACAGATACGCAGTATTTT. Its translation: CASSPPDGTDTQYF.

This clone appeared a few times. The chain has TRBV9 and TRBJ2-3; D uncertain. The CDR3 extends over 12 amino acids. CDR1 is SGDLS, CDR2 YYNGEE, per germline. The V end was cut by 4 bases, the J end by 1 base, with 4 bases between. The CDR3 loop reads CASSPRTDTQYF. The CDR3 coding sequence is TGTGCCAGCAGCCCCCGCACAGATACGCAGTATTTT.

The genes are TRBV19 and TRBJ2-1; the match to TRBD1 covers 8 bases. Germline V gene lookup returns CDR1 LNHDA and CDR2 SQIVND (reference sequence). V shed 6 bases, J shed 5 bases, and the junction held 9 bases outside the gene matches. This CDR3 region has 15 residues. The CDR3 DNA follows: TGTGCCAGTAGGAGACCGGGACAGGATCACAATGAGCAGTTCTTC. This codes for CASRRPGQDHNEQFF.

The V call is TRBV10-3, the J call TRBJ2-7; perhaps TRBD1 as D (5 bases). This CDR3 spans 13 amino acids. CDR1 and CDR2 (germline): ENHRY, SYGVKD. V shed 6 bases and J shed 3 bases, with 12 bases lying between them. CDR3 DNA: TGTGCCATCAGCCAACAGGTTTACTACGAGCAGTACGTC. It translates to CAISQQVYYEQYV.

The chain carries TRBV27 and TRBJ2-3; D is perhaps TRBD2 (6 bases). CDR1 and CDR2 from the germline V gene are MNHEY and SMNVEV (reference sequence). The CDR3 runs to 17 residues. The V gene lost 5 bases and the J gene lost 2 bases, with 20 bases spanning the gap. The CDR3 spells CASSPTGSGLYTDTQYF. The CDR3, as DNA: TGTGCCAGCAGTCCTACCGGGTCGGGACTGTACACAGATACGCAGTATTTT.

Comments on this clone: Distinct nucleotide sequences in the sample also encode this CDR3. This sequence joins TRBV7-9 and TRBJ2-7, with a possible D match to TRBD1 (6 bases). V was pared by 1 base and J by 4 bases, with 11 bases between. The CDR3 extends over 14 amino acids. Germline V CDR1 and CDR2: SEHNR, FQNEAQ (reference sequence). The CDR3 is CASSLVAGDYEQYF. As DNA, the CDR3 is TGTGCCAGCAGCTTAGTGGCAGGGGATTACGAGCAGTACTTC. The full variable domain, with the rest looked up from reference TRBV7-9 and TRBJ2-7, is DTGVSQNPRHKITKRGQNVTFRCDPISEHNRLYWYRQTLGQGPEFLTYFQNEAQLEKSRLLSDRFSAERPKGSFSTLEIQRTEQGDSAMYLCASSLVAGDYEQYFGPGTRLTVT.

This clone occurred once. The CDR3 region has the DNA TGTGCCAGCAGCGTCCCGCTAGGGAATGAGCAGTTCTTC. This encodes CASSVPLGNEQFF. The J gene is TRBJ2-1, the V gene TRBV9; D is ambiguous. V shed 2 bases and J shed 7 bases, with 10 bases lying between them. The CDR3 contains 13 residues. Germline CDR1 SGDLS, CDR2 YYNGEE.

The chain carries TRBV5-5 and TRBJ2-3, with TRBD2 matching 9 bases. The length of the CDR3 is 15 residues. The trim removed 4 bases at V and 2 bases at J, leaving 5 bases unmatched. Germline V gene sequence: CDR1 SGHKS, CDR2 YYEKEE (reference sequence). The CDR3, as DNA: TGTGCCAGCAGCCGGGGACTAGCCTTCACAGATACGCAGTATTTT. As protein: CASSRGLAFTDTQYF.

The chain is built from TRBV5-1 and TRBJ1-1; no firm D call. Trimming cost V 0 bases and J 6 bases, with 12 bases left between them. Germline CDR1 and CDR2: SGHRS and YFSETQ. This CDR3 is built from 14 residues. CDR3 nucleotide sequence: TGCGCCAGCAGCTTGGCCTCGGGGTTGCCTGAAGCTTTCTTT. As protein: CASSLASGLPEAFF.

This chain joins TRBV7-9 and TRBJ1-6; possibly TRBD1 for D (5 bases). The CDR3 is made up of 13 amino acids. Germline V lookup: CDR1 SEHNR, CDR2 FQNEAQ (reference sequence). The V end was cut by 4 bases, the J end by 13 bases, with 14 bases between. This CDR3 is CASSSGASQPLHF. CDR3 in DNA: TGTGCCAGCAGCTCCGGGGCCTCTCAGCCCCTCCACTTT.

The chain has TRBV10-3 and TRBJ1-2, with D perhaps TRBD1 (5 bases). The V end lost 3 bases, the J end lost 10 bases, and 21 bases lay between the germline ends. The germline V gene encodes CDR1 ENHRY and CDR2 SYGVKD. This CDR3 has 15 amino acids. CDR3 protein: CAISDLRYDRATYTF. The CDR3 region has the DNA TGTGCCATCAGTGACCTACGGTATGACAGAGCCACCTACACCTTC.

The V call is TRBV6-1, the J call TRBJ1-5, with D tentatively TRBD1 (5 bases). In germline, CDR1 is MNHNS, CDR2 SASEGT. CDR3 size: 14 residues. Trimming stripped 1 base from V and 9 bases from J, with 13 bases between. The CDR3 bases are TGTGCCAGCAGTGAAGGTAGGGGCCCTTTGCCCCAGCATTTT. The encoded protein is CASSEGRGPLPQHF.

This clone was picked up one time. This chain links TRBV7-9 with TRBJ2-1; 8 bases fit TRBD2. This CDR3 comprises 16 residues. Germline V lookup: CDR1 SEHNR, CDR2 FQNEAQ (reference sequence). The J segment lost 0 bases and the V segment lost 5 bases, leaving 6 bases of the junction unmatched. The CDR3 bases are TGTGCCAGCAGCCTCTCGAGCGGGAGCTCCTACAATGAGCAGTTCTTC. Translation gives CASSLSSGSSYNEQFF.